This TCR beta chain was found in a study of blood T cells in healthy people across ages (dated by TCRdb to the mid-2010s). A note on the overall study: In model experiments, template switching captured about one uniquely barcoded TCR beta cDNA molecule for every two T cells. To avoid experimental bias, donors of different ages were distributed randomly across sequencing lanes. The study analyzed two additional independent replicas of 1 million unique cDNA reads from the same blood draw for two donors, one aged 18 to 30 and one aged 80 or older. Four age groups were formed from the donors: young (average 16 years), middle-aged (more than 35), aged (roughly 56) and long-lived (less than 85). Age-related changes in TCR beta repertoire diversity were measured in the study by deep sequencing normalized with unique cDNA molecular identifiers.

The donors were roughly 40 Caucasian individuals from Russia, aged 6 to 90 years, who were systemically healthy. Each donor gave ten milliliters of peripheral blood, collected into EDTA-treated Vacutainer tubes. PBMCs were isolated by Ficoll-Paque density-gradient centrifugation, with at least 6 million obtained per sample. Trizol reagent was used to extract total RNA from PBMCs, with at least 6 micrograms per sample. Naive CD45RAhigh/CD27high T cell percentages were measured by flow cytometry on a PBMC aliquot from every donor. In the germline V gene, CDR1 corresponds to SNHLY and CDR2 to FYNNEI. The CDR3 runs 13 amino acids, cysteine and phenylalanine included. This entry keeps only the CDR3 DNA: 39 bases, framed from base 1. The trim is 8 bases for V and 7 bases for J, with a gap of 12 bases between the germline ends. Overall study results and their limits: Conclusive comparison of naive and antigen-experienced compartments was prevented by the profiling of bulk unsorted PBMCs. Compared with the aged group, the long-lived group had more naive CD4+ T cells, fewer expanded clones and increased TCR diversity, suggesting age selection. The CMV infection status of donors was not known, potentially confounding age-related changes in expanded clonotypes. Estimates of total diversity from one million sequenced T cells were regarded as lower bounds and underestimates. The percentage of naive T cells measured by flow cytometry correlated strongly with observed TCR beta diversity. As age increased, observed TCR beta diversity per million T cells dropped in a roughly linear way, and a significant reduction was already evident by age 40.

This clonotype was seen a single time. Its antigen has not been determined. Per-nucleotide qualities are absent, and no much larger clonotype sits a single base away. A single read constitutes weak evidence. Library preparation was by 5' RACE. Sequenced on an Illumina HiSeq 2500. A second PCR of 7 to 11 cycles was run with a J-beta primer mix and a sample-barcoded 5' primer. Each TCR beta cDNA molecule received a unique molecular identifier from a template-switch 5' adaptor carrying 12 random nucleotides. At least 3 million CDR3-containing paired-end reads were obtained from each sample. First-strand cDNA was synthesized from all RNA with the Mint cDNA synthesis kit, primed by a TRBC-specific oligonucleotide. After uracil-DNA glycosylase treatment, a first 18-cycle PCR used universal primers M1SS and BC2_uni_R on all cDNA. The original pipeline was this. For normalization, 1 million high-quality reads, each with a distinct molecular identifier, were randomly selected from each sample. Instead of being binned into consensus sequences, reads with shared molecular identifiers were discarded. MiTCR, set to a Q25 quality threshold and the strictest error-elimination algorithm, was used for CDR3 identification, clonotype clustering and error correction. A nonparametric unseen species model with Euler transformation was used to estimate lower-bound total TCR beta diversity. TCRdb reprocessing: public reads trimmed at Q25 with fastp, clones called with MiXCR, in-frame beta chains kept. CDR3 protein duplicates are merged, each entry listing the most common genes and DNA. TCRdb's processing, not the authors', yielded these V and J calls. The sample profile shows 1.5 million to 2 million distinct CDR3 sequences; 28% of them were found once. Roughly 8% of the sample belongs to the ten largest clones.

The receptor comes from a woman aged 25 to 39 in good health. Sequences were obtained from blood. The sequence is built from TRBV2 and TRBJ1-6; there is no confident call for the D gene. In nucleotides, the sequence is TGTGCCAGCTCTGGGGAATGGAATTCACCCCTCCACTTT. This encodes CASSGEWNSPLHF.